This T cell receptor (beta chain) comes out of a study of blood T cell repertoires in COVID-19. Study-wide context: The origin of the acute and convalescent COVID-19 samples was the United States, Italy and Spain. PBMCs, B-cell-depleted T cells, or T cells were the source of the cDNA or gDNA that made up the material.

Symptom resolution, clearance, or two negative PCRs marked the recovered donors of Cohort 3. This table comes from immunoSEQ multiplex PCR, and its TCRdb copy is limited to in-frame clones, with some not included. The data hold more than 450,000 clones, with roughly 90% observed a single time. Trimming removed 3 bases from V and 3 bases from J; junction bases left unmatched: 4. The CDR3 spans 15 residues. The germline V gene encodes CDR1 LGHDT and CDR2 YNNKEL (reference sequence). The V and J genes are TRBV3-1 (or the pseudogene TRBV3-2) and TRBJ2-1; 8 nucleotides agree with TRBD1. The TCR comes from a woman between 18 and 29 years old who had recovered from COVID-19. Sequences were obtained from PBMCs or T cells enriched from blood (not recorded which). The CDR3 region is CASSQHGTGYNEQFF. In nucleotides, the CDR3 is TGTGCCAGCAGCCAGCACGGGACAGGCTACAATGAGCAGTTCTTC.